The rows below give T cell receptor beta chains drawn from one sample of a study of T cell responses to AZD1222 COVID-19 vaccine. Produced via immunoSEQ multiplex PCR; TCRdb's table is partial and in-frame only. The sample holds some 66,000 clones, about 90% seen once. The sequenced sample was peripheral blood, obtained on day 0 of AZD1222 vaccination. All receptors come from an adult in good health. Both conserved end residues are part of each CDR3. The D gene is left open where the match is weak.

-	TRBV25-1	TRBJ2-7	TGTGCCAGCAGTGACCGGACTGCTTCCTACGAGCAGTACTTC	CASSDRTASYEQYF
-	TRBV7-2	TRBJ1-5	TGTGCCAGCAGCTTAGAGTTCGGGCAGCCCCAGCATTTT	CASSLEFGQPQHF
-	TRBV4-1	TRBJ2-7	TGCGCCAGCAGCCAAGACACCCTTGGCACCACCTACGAGCAGTACTTC	CASSQDTLGTTYEQYF
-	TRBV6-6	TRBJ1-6	TGTGCCAGCAGTACCTTGGGGAATTCACCCCTCCACTTT	CASSTLGNSPLHF
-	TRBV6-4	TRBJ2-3	TGTGCCAGCAGTGAGATGAGCGGAGGGGTCACAGATACGCAGTATTTT	CASSEMSGGVTDTQYF
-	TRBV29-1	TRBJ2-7	TGCAGCGTTGCCGAGCTCTCCTACGAGCAGTACTTC	CSVAELSYEQYF
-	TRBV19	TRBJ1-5	TGTGCCAGTAGTATGGGGATACCGGGGCAGCCCCAGCATTTT	CASSMGIPGQPQHF
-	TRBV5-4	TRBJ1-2	TGTGCCAGCAGCTTACAGGGATACTATGGCTACACCTTC	CASSLQGYYGYTF
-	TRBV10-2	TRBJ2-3	TGCGCCAGCAGTGATCCCCGTGGGTTAAGCACAGATACGCAGTATTTT	CASSDPRGLSTDTQYF
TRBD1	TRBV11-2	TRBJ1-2	TGTGCCAGCAGCCCAAGGACAGGGAGGGGCTATGGCTACACCTTC	CASSPRTGRGYGYTF